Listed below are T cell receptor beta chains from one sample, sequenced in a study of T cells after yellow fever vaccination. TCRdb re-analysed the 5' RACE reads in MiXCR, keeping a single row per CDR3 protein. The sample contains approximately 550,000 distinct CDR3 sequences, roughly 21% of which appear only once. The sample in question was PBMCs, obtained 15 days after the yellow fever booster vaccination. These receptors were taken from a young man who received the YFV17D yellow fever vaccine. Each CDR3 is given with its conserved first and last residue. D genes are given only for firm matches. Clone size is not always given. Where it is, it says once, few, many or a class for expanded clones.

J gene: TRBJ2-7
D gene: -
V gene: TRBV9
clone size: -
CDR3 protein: CASSVGSEGGEQYF
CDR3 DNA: TGTGCCAGCAGCGTAGGTAGCGAGGGGGGGGAGCAGTACTTC

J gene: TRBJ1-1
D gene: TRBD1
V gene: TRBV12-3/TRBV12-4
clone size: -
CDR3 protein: CASSLTGPMNTEAFF
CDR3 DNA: TGTGCCAGCAGTCTGACAGGGCCCATGAACACTGAAGCTTTCTTT

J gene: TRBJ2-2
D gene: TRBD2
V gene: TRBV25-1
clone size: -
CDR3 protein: CASSDSSGNTGELFF
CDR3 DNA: TGTGCCAGCAGTGATTCTAGCGGCAACACCGGGGAGCTGTTTTTT

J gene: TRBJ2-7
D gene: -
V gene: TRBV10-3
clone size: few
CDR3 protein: CAISESPQGDEQYF
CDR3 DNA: TGTGCCATCAGTGAGTCGCCACAGGGAGACGAGCAGTACTTC

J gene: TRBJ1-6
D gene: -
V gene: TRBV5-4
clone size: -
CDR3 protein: CASSSQTTRDSPLHF
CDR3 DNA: TGTGCCAGCAGCTCCCAGACCACTAGGGATTCACCCCTCCACTTT

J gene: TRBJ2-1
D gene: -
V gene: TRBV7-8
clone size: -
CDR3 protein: CASSLDPGRNEQFF
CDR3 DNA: TGTGCCAGCAGCTTAGATCCGGGACGGAATGAGCAGTTCTTC

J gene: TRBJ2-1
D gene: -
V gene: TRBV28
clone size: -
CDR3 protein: CASRFSSYNEQFF
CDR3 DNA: TGTGCCAGCAGGTTCAGCTCCTACAATGAGCAGTTCTTC

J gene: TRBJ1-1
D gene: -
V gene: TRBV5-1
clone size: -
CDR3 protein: CASSLGDTGKVTEAFF
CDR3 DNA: TGCGCCAGCAGCTTGGGGGATACAGGGAAGGTCACTGAAGCTTTCTTT

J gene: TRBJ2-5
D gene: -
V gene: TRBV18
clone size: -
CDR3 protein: CASSFVDSMGTQYF
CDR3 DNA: TGTGCCAGCTCATTTGTCGACAGTATGGGGACCCAGTACTTC

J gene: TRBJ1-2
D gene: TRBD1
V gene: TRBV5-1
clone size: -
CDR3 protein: CASSYRDRENYGYTF
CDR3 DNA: TGCGCCAGCAGCTACCGGGACAGAGAAAACTATGGCTACACCTTC

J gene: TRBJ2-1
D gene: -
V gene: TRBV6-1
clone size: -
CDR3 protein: CASRWVNNEQFF
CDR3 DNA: TGTGCCAGCAGATGGGTCAACAATGAGCAGTTCTTC

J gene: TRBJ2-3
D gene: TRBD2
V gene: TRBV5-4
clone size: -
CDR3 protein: CASTPGLNTDTQYF
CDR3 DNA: TGTGCCAGCACGCCGGGACTAAACACAGATACGCAGTATTTT

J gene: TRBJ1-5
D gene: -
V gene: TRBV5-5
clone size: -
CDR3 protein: CASSSGPGRNQPQHF
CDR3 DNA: TGTGCCAGCAGTTCCGGGCCGGGACGCAATCAGCCCCAGCATTTT

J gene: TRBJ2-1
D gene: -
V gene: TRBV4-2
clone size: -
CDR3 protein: CASSQDSSYNEQFF
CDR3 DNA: TGTGCCAGCAGCCAAGATAGCTCCTACAATGAGCAGTTCTTC

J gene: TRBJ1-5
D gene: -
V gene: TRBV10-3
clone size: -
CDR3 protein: CASRGTSGNQPQHF
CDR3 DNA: TGTGCCTCACGAGGCACTTCAGGGAATCAGCCCCAGCATTTT

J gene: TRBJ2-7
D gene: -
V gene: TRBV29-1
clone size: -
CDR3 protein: CSVGIRGRTSYEQYF
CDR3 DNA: TGCAGCGTTGGTATTCGGGGCCGAACCTCCTACGAGCAGTACTTC

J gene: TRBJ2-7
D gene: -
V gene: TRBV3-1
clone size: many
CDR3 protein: CASSQRYEQYF
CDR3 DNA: TGTGCCAGCAGTCAGAGGTACGAGCAGTACTTC

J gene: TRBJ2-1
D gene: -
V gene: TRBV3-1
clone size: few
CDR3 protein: CASSQGSGGPRNEQFF
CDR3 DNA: TGTGCCAGCAGCCAAGGCTCTGGAGGGCCAAGGAATGAGCAGTTCTTC

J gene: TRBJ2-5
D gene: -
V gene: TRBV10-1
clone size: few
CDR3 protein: CASSESAIEETQYF
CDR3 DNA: TGCGCCAGCAGTGAGTCTGCGATCGAAGAGACCCAGTACTTC

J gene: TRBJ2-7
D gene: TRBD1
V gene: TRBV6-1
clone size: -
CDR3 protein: CASQVGTGGSEQYF
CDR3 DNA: TGTGCCAGCCAGGTGGGGACAGGGGGCTCCGAGCAGTACTTC

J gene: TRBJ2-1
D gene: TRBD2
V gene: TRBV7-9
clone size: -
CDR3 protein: CASSLEYGTKSYNEQFF
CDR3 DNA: TGTGCCAGCAGCTTAGAATATGGGACTAAATCCTACAATGAGCAGTTCTTC

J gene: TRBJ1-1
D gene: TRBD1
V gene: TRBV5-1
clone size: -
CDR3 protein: CASSLDPGGGEAFF
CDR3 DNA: TGCGCCAGCAGCTTGGATCCAGGGGGTGGAGAAGCTTTCTTT

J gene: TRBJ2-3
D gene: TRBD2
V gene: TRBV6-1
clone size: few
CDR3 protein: CASKTRLAGSDTQYF
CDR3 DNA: TGTGCCTCCAAAACCAGGCTAGCGGGATCAGATACGCAGTATTTT

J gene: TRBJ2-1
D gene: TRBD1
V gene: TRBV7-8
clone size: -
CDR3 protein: CASSLPPTGFYNEQFF
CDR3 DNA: TGTGCCAGCAGCTTACCCCCGACAGGGTTTTACAATGAGCAGTTCTTC

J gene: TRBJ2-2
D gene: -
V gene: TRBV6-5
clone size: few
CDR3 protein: CASSYSASRSYGELFF
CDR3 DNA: TGTGCCAGCAGTTACTCTGCGTCGCGGTCATATGGGGAGCTGTTTTTT

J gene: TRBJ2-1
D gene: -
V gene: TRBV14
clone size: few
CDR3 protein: CASSQEDVFGPEQFF
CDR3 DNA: TGTGCCAGCAGCCAAGAAGACGTTTTCGGCCCCGAGCAGTTCTTC

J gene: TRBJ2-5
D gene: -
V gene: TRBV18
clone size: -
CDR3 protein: CASSPEDRPQETQYF
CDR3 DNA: TGTGCCAGCTCACCTGAGGACAGACCACAAGAGACCCAGTACTTC

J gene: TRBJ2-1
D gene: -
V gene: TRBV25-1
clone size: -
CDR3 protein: CASNSIPASEQFF
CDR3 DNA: TGTGCCAGCAACTCGATCCCGGCCAGTGAGCAGTTCTTC

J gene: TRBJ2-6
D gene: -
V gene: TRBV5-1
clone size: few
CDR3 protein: CASSSTRGSGANVLTF
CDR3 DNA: TGCGCCAGCTCTTCTACACGGGGCTCTGGGGCCAACGTCCTGACTTTC

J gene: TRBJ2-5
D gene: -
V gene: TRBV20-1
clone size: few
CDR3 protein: CSARGRSIETQYF
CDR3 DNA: TGCAGTGCTAGGGGGAGGTCCATCGAGACCCAGTACTTC

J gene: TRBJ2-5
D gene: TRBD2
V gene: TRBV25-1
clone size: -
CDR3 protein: CASGPPGLARETQYF
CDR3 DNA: TGTGCCAGCGGTCCCCCCGGACTAGCGAGGGAGACCCAGTACTTC

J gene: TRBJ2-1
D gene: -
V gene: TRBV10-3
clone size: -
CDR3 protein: CAISGPGILEQFF
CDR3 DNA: TGTGCCATCAGTGGCCCGGGTATTCTTGAGCAGTTCTTC

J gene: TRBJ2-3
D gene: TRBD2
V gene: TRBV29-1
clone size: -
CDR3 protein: CSYLGLAGDTQYF
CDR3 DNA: TGCAGCTACCTGGGACTAGCGGGAGATACGCAGTATTTT

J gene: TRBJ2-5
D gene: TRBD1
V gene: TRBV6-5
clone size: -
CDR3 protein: CASTLSGGSWETQYF
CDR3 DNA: TGTGCCAGCACTTTATCAGGGGGCAGTTGGGAGACCCAGTACTTC

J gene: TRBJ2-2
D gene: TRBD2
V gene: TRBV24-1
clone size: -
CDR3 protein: CATSDADVAGATGELFF
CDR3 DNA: TGTGCCACCAGTGATGCCGACGTAGCGGGAGCCACCGGGGAGCTGTTTTTT

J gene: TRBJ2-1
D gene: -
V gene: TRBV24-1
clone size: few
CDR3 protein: CATSGVSGSSYNEQFF
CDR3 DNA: TGTGCCACCAGTGGTGTTTCAGGTAGCTCCTACAATGAGCAGTTCTTC

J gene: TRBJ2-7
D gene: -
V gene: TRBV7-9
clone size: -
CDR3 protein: CASSIDPGEQYF
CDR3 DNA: TGTGCCAGCAGCATAGACCCAGGGGAGCAGTACTTC

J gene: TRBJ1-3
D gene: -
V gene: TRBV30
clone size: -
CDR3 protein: CAWRWGVRNTIYF
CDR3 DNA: TGTGCCTGGAGATGGGGTGTTCGAAACACCATATATTTT

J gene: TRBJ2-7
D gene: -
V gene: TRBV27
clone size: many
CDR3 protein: CASSLRQGYEQYF
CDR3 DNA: TGTGCCAGCAGTTTACGGCAGGGCTACGAGCAGTACTTC

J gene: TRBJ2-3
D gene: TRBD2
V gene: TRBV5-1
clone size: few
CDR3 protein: CASSLSMVAGDTQYF
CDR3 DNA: TGCGCCAGCAGCTTGAGTATGGTAGCGGGAGATACGCAGTATTTT

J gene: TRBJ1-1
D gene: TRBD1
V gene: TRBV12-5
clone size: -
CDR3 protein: CASGSDRGAFF
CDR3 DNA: TGTGCTAGTGGTTCAGACAGGGGGGCTTTCTTT

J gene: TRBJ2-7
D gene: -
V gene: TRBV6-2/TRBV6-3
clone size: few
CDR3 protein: CASSSPADRFSYEQYF
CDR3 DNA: TGTGCCAGCAGCTCGCCCGCGGACAGATTTTCCTACGAGCAGTACTTC

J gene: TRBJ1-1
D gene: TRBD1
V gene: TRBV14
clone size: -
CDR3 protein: CASSHGTGSSEAFF
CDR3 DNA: TGTGCCAGCAGCCACGGGACAGGGTCGTCTGAAGCTTTCTTT

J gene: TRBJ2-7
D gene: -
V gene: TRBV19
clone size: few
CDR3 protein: CASSNPGPYEQYF
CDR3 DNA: TGTGCCAGTAGTAACCCGGGACCCTACGAGCAGTACTTC

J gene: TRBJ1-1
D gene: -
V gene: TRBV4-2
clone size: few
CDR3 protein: CASSHQTDLNTEAFF
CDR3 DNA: TGTGCCAGCAGCCACCAGACAGATCTGAACACTGAAGCTTTCTTT

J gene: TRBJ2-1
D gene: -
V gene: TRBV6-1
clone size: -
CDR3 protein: CAGATSYNEQFF
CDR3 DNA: TGTGCCGGGGCGACTAGCTACAATGAGCAGTTCTTC

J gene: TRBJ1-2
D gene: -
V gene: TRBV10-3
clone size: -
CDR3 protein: CAISGSGDYGYTF
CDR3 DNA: TGTGCCATCAGTGGGTCAGGGGACTATGGCTACACCTTC

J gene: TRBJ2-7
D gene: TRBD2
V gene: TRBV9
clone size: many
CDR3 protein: CASSPGLAGSYEQYF
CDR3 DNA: TGTGCCAGCAGTCCGGGACTAGCGGGGTCATACGAGCAGTACTTC

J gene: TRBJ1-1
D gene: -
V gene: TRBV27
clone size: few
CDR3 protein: CATQSPTEAFF
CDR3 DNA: TGTGCCACCCAAAGTCCAACTGAAGCTTTCTTT

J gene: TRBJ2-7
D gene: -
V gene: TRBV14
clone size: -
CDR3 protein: CASSQGAGHPYEQYF
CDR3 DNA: TGTGCCAGCAGCCAAGGGGCGGGGCACCCCTACGAGCAGTACTTC

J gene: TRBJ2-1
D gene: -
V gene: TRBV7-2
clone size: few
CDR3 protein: CASSFSNGYNEQFF
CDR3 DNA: TGTGCCAGCAGCTTCTCCAACGGATACAATGAGCAGTTCTTC